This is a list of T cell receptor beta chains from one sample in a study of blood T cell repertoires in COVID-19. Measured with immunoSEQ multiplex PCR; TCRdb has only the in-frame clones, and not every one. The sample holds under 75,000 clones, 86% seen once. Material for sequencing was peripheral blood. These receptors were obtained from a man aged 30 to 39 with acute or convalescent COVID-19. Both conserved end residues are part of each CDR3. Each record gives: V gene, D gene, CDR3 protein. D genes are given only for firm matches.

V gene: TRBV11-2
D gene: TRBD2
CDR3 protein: CASSSGREYEQFF

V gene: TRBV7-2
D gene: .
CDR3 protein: CASSLLVHNEQFF

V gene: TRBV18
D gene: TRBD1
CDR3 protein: CASANDRAGNTIYF

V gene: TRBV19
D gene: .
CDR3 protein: CASKRGSEGKLFF

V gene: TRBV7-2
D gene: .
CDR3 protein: CASSFQGGGSGANVLTF

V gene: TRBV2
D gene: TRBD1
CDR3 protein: CASSEMTGGGQTAFF

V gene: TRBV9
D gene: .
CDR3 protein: CASSPRGNANTEAFF

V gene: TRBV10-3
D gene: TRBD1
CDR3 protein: CAISEGGTGGVQPQHF

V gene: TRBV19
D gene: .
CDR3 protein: CASSISGSRGSSPLHF

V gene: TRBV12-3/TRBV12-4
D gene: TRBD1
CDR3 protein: CASTATGDEQFF

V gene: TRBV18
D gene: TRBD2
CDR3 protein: CASSPGLAGASYNEQFF

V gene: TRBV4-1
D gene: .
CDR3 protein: CASSRWQRETQYF

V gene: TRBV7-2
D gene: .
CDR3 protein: CASSLKAGGANVLTF

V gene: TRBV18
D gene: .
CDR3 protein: CASSVTRIGEAFF

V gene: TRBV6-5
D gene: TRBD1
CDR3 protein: CASTYRGEDTQYF

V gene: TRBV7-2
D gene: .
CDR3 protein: CASSLTVGQHYNSPLHF

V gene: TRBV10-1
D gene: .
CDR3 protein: CASSAGDENEKLFF

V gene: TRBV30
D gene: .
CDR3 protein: CAWSGDSANTEAFF

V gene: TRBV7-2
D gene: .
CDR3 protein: CASSYGQQETQYF

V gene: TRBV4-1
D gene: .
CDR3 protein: CASSHGSGDHQETQYF

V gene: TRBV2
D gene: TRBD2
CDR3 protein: CASILTSPEDTQYF

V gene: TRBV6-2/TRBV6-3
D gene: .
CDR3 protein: CASSLNHRAYGYTF

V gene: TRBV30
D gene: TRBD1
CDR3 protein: CARGQGRGGGELFF

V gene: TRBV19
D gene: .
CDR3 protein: CASSDGQIMNTEAFF

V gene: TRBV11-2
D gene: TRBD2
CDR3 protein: CASSIRSGGALEQYF

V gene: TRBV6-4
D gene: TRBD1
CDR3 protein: CASSLRDRGLENQPQHF

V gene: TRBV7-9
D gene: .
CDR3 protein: CASSPTEGGQSGLNEQFF

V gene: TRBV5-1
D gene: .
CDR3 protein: CASSLAQVSGELFF

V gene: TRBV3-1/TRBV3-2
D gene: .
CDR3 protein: CASSRSTGDYGYTF

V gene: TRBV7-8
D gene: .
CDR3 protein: CASSLDRGRVTEAFF

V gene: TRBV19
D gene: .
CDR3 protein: CASSIALLAGMNTEAFF

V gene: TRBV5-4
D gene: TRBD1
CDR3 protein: CASSQTGSLNTEAFF

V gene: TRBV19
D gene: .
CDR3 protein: CASSMIGADSNQPQHF

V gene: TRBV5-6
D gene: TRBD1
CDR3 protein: CASSSDRRNTGELFF

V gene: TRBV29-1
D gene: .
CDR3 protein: CSVASGSTYEQYF

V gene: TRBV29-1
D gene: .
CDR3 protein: CSVETAGSNTGELFF

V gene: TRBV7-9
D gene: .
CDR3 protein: CASLTDSPSGANVLTF

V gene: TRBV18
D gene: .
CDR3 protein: CASSRGGTEAFF

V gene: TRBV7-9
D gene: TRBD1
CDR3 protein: CASSFLTGNTEAFF

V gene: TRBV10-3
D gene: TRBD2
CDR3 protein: CAISDLAGVDEQFF

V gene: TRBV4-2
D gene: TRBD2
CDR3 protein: CASSQALAGTPGQETQYF

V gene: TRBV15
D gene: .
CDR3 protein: CATSRRTLNEKLFF

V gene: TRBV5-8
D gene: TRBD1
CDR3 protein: CASSLDGQGRTGELFF

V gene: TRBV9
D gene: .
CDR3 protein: CASSVGWEGDNQPQHF

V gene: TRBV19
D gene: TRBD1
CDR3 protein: CASSITGDGTQYF

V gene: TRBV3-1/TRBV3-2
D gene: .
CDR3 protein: CASSHRGQRRSPLHF

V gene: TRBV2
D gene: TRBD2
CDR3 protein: CASSEKAGSWETQYF

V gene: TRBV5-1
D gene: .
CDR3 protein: CASSLGNKYDRSTDTQYF

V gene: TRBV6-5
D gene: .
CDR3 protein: CASSSVQGANTEAFF

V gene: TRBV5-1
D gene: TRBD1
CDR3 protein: CASSLEGQDNEQFF